The 24 T cell receptor beta chains listed next were all sequenced from one sample in a study of blood T cell repertoires in COVID-19. TCRdb's table, derived via immunoSEQ multiplex PCR, lists solely in-frame clones and lacks some. The table lists approximately 350,000 clones, over 75% of them singletons. Input material: PBMCs or T cells enriched from blood (not recorded which). These receptors came from a young woman who had recovered from COVID-19.

Points on this clone: Mismatch with germline at one junction end may stem from a read error. The J gene is TRBJ2-7, the V gene TRBV30; 9 bases are shared with TRBD1. This CDR3 spans 12 amino acids. Germline V gene sequence: CDR1 GTSNPN, CDR2 SVGIG (reference sequence). DNA of the CDR3: TGTGCCTGGACCCCCGGGACAGGGACCCTTGGCTTC. Protein product: CAWTPGTGTLGF.

V and J are TRBV7-3 and TRBJ2-7; 8 nucleotides agree with TRBD1. The CDR3 covers 16 residues. The germline V gene encodes CDR1 SGHTA and CDR2 FQGTGA. The ends lost 1 base at V and 2 bases at J; junction bases unmatched: 7. The CDR3 DNA follows: TGTGCCAGCAGCTTAAAGGCCCGCAGGGGGCCCTACGAGCAGTACTTC. The encoded protein is CASSLKARRGPYEQYF.

The chain couples TRBV2 to TRBJ1-4; 10 bases line up with TRBD1. CDR1 and CDR2 (germline): SNHLY, FYNNEI. The CDR3 sequence is 15 residues long. The V segment lost 6 bases and the J segment 7 bases; nucleotides outside the gene matches: 8. The CDR3 protein is CASRETGGFGEKLFF. The CDR3, as DNA: TGTGCCAGCAGAGAGACAGGGGGCTTTGGTGAAAAACTGTTTTTT.

Points on this clone: At one end the junction does not follow the germline gene, possibly because of a read error. The rearrangement links TRBV6-4 to TRBJ1-2, with D tentatively TRBD1 (6 bases). Germline V gives CDR1 MRHNA, CDR2 SNTAGT. This CDR3 region has 13 residues. The CDR3 region has the DNA TGTGCCGGCAGGGGCCACGAAGGCTATGGCTACACCTTC. Encoded protein: CAGRGHEGYGYTF.

The chain recombines TRBV7-8 with TRBJ2-7; TRBD1 might be the D (6 bases). Germline CDR1 is SGHVS and CDR2 is FQNEAQ. The CDR3 is made up of 14 amino acids. The V and J ends lost 2 bases and 3 bases respectively, with 11 bases between them. The CDR3 DNA sequence: TGTGCCAGCAGCTTAAGGGCAGGGGTCTACGAGCAGTACTTC. Its protein is CASSLRAGVYEQYF.

The V and J genes are TRBV10-3 and TRBJ1-4; 7 bases align to TRBD1. The CDR3 runs to 14 residues. Germline values: CDR1 ENHRY, CDR2 SYGVKD. V shed 3 bases and J 8 bases; nucleotides not matched to a gene: 6. The CDR3 bases are TGTGCCATCAGTGATCGGGACAGAGGGGAAAAACTGTTTTTT. Encoded protein: CAISDRDRGEKLFF.

This clone turned up a few times. The chain uses TRBV7-3 and TRBJ2-2; 9 bases agree with TRBD1. The germline V gene has CDR1 SGHTA and CDR2 FQGTGA. The CDR3 has 16 residues. V lost 6 bases and J lost 3; bases outside the gene matches: 8. The CDR3 DNA reads TGTGCCAGCAGGTTCGCGGGACAGGGCTACACCGGGGAGCTGTTTTTT. This sequence encodes CASRFAGQGYTGELFF.

The V and J genes are TRBV28 and TRBJ2-6; perhaps TRBD1 as D (5 bases). Germline V CDR1 and CDR2: MDHEN, SYDVKM. V was cut by 6 bases and J by 7 bases, with 13 bases left in between. The CDR3 covers 14 residues. The CDR3 reads CASRESGIANVLTF. CDR3 DNA: TGTGCCAGCAGGGAGTCAGGGATCGCCAACGTCCTGACTTTC.

The chain uses TRBV5-8 and TRBJ2-7, with D uncertain. Trimming took off 2 bases at V and 3 bases at J, with 6 bases between the two ends. CDR1 and CDR2 (germline): SGHTS, YDEGEE. This CDR3 comprises 12 residues. CDR3 in amino acids: CASSLNHYEQYF. CDR3 sequence (DNA): TGTGCCAGCAGCTTAAATCACTACGAGCAGTACTTC.

The chain joins TRBV19 to TRBJ2-7; D is possibly TRBD2 (6 bases). The CDR3 has 15 residues. Germline CDR1 and CDR2: LNHDA and SQIVND (reference sequence). The germline V and J ends were trimmed by 3 bases and 2 bases, with 14 bases remaining between them. The CDR3 nucleotides read TGTGCCAGTAGTATGGGCGGGACCGCCACCTACGAGCAGTACTTC. Residues: CASSMGGTATYEQYF.

The chain uses TRBV28 and TRBJ1-6; D remains unclear. CDR1 and CDR2 (germline): MDHEN, SYDVKM. The CDR3 runs to 17 residues. Trimming took 8 bases from V and 5 from J, leaving 22 bases between them. CDR3 residues: CASGTPAGIQNNSPLHF. The CDR3 DNA is TGTGCCAGCGGAACCCCCGCGGGGATCCAAAATAATTCACCCCTCCACTTT.

The V gene is TRBV18, the J gene TRBJ1-1; D is undetermined. V gave up 3 bases and J gave up 7 bases, with 12 bases separating them. This CDR3 is 13 amino acids long. CDR1 KGHSH and CDR2 LQKENI come from the germline V gene. The CDR3 protein is CASSPDLGGEAFF. Here the CDR3 DNA reads TGTGCCAGCTCACCGGACCTGGGAGGTGAAGCTTTCTTT.

The chain links TRBV7-2 to TRBJ1-5; D is uncertain. Trimming removed 0 bases from V and 4 bases from J, with 7 bases in between. The CDR3 consists of 14 residues. CDR1 and CDR2 (germline): SGHTA, FQGNSA. CDR3 sequence reads: CASSLAAGNQPQHF. In DNA, the CDR3 is TGTGCCAGCAGCTTAGCGGCGGGGAATCAGCCCCAGCATTTT.

The chain couples TRBV9 to TRBJ2-1; 8 nucleotides match TRBD1. Losses at the gene ends were 1 base for V and 9 bases for J; bases not matched to a gene: 3. CDR1 is SGDLS, CDR2 YYNGEE, per germline. This CDR3 has 13 residues. The CDR3 reads CASSVQGAGEQFF. CDR3 DNA sequence: TGTGCCAGCAGCGTACAGGGGGCCGGTGAGCAGTTCTTC.

V usage is TRBV28 and J usage is TRBJ1-4; D unresolved. Germline values: CDR1 MDHEN, CDR2 SYDVKM. V was pared by 8 bases and J by 3 bases, with 7 bases between. This CDR3 has 12 residues. The DNA for the CDR3 is TGTGCCAGCTCTTCAGCTAATGAAAAACTGTTTTTT. This translates into CASSSANEKLFF.

The J gene is TRBJ1-2, the V gene TRBV7-8; weak D call: TRBD1 (5 bases). V was cut by 4 bases and J by 4 bases, with 13 bases left in between. Germline V gene sequence: CDR1 SGHVS, CDR2 FQNEAQ. This CDR3 comprises 14 residues. DNA for the CDR3: TGTGCCAGCAGCTCTCGACAGACTCTCTATGGCTACACCTTC. It specifies CASSSRQTLYGYTF.

This chain links TRBV13 with TRBJ1-1, with D maybe TRBD1 (6 bases). Germline assignment: CDR1 PRHDT and CDR2 FYEKMQ (reference sequence). The ends were cut back, 5 bases at V and 4 bases at J, with 11 bases in the middle. The CDR3 spans 13 residues. CDR3 nucleotides: TGTGCCAGCAGCCACCAGGGGTTCACTGAAGCTTTCTTT. Translating it yields CASSHQGFTEAFF. The full variable domain, rest sourced from reference TRBV13 and TRBJ1-1, is AAGVIQSPRHLIKEKRETATLKCYPIPRHDTVYWYQQGPGQDPQFLISFYEKMQSDKGSIPDRFSAQQFSDYHSELNMSSLELGDSALYFCASSHQGFTEAFFGQGTRLTVV.

The V call is TRBV12-5, the J call TRBJ1-5; TRBD1 agrees at 7 bases. The V gene end was trimmed by 1 base and the J gene end by 2 bases; junction bases not matched to a gene: 2. This CDR3 is 15 amino acids long. Germline V gives CDR1 LGHNT, CDR2 FRNRAP. The CDR3 region has the DNA TGTGCTAGTGGTTTGGCCCAGGGGGGCAATCAGCCCCAGCATTTT. Protein sequence: CASGLAQGGNQPQHF.

CDR3 nucleotides: TGTGCCTGGAGTTCACTAGGACAGGGAAACTATGGCTACACCTTC. Residues: CAWSSLGQGNYGYTF. The V gene is TRBV30, the J gene TRBJ1-2; TRBD1 agrees at 8 bases. Germline CDR1 and CDR2: GTSNPN and SVGIG (reference sequence). The CDR3 runs to 15 residues. Germline trimming cut 2 bases from V and 2 bases from J; bases unmatched to any gene: 7.

This chain uses TRBV15 with TRBJ2-4; D is possibly TRBD2 (5 bases). Trimming removed 1 base at V and 3 bases at J, with 16 bases between. The CDR3 is made up of 17 amino acids. CDR1 LNHNV and CDR2 YYDKDF come from the germline V gene (reference sequence). CDR3 in amino acids: CATSRVGGPMVKNIQYF. DNA for the CDR3: TGTGCCACCAGCAGAGTGGGCGGGCCCATGGTCAAAAACATTCAGTACTTC.

This rearrangement joins TRBV5-4 to TRBJ2-1; D unclear. The V and J ends lost 1 base and 0 bases respectively, with 5 bases between them. Germline CDR1 reads SGHNT; CDR2 reads YYREEE (reference sequence). The CDR3 spans 14 residues. The CDR3 sequence: CASSLKSSYNEQFF. The DNA for the CDR3 is TGTGCCAGCAGCTTGAAGAGCTCCTACAATGAGCAGTTCTTC. Together with reference TRBV5-4 and TRBJ2-1, the CDR3 gives the full variable domain: ETGVTQSPTHLIKTRGQQVTLRCSSQSGHNTVSWYQQALGQGPQFIFQYYREEENGRGNFPPRFSGLQFPNYSSELNVNALELDDSALYLCASSLKSSYNEQFFGPGTRLTVL.

Comments on this clone: Other DNA sequences from this sample encode an identical CDR3 as well. The chain joins TRBV9 to TRBJ1-5; 8 bases map to TRBD1. There are 14 residues in the CDR3. The germline V gene has CDR1 SGDLS and CDR2 YYNGEE. The J segment lost 1 base and the V segment lost 3 bases, leaving 0 bases of the junction unmatched. CDR3 DNA: TGTGCCAGCAGCGCAGGGGGCAGCAATCAGCCCCAGCATTTT. Its protein product is CASSAGGSNQPQHF.

J is TRBJ2-2 and V is TRBV25-1; TRBD1 agrees at 11 bases. Trimming cost V 6 bases and J 9 bases; bases outside gene matches: 6. Germline lookup yields CDR1 MGHDK and CDR2 SYGVNS. The CDR3 is 14 residues long. CDR3 protein: CASRGQGEKRELFF. In nucleotides, the CDR3 is TGTGCCAGCAGGGGACAGGGGGAGAAAAGGGAGCTGTTTTTT.

The rearrangement joins TRBV27 to TRBJ2-3; TRBD2 might be the D (6 bases). The CDR3 has 15 residues. V lost 7 bases and J lost 0, with 14 bases in between. The germline V gene encodes CDR1 MNHEY and CDR2 SMNVEV (reference sequence). CDR3 sequence: CASNWDLDSTDTQYF. CDR3 nucleotide sequence: TGTGCCAGCAACTGGGACTTAGATAGCACAGATACGCAGTATTTT.